This TCR beta chain originates from a study of regulatory T cells in long-lasting Graves disease. Noted time point: newly diagnosed GD, antithyroid drugs for less than 3 months. Construction of the TCR library relied on RNA isolated from PBMCs. The study, taken as a whole, reports: The study found persistent patients shared more public clonotypes (2,741) than new patients (about 1,000).

The germline V gene encodes CDR1 SEHNR and CDR2 FQNEAQ (reference sequence). This CDR3 has 15 residues. V lost 3 bases and J 7 bases, leaving 16 bases between the germline ends. Note on this clonotype: What it binds is unknown.

Assembly of TCR beta libraries relied on iRepertoire HTBI primers together with Arm-PCR of CDR3 regions. Each CDR3 protein gets one entry after TCRdb re-called the multiplex PCR reads with MiXCR. In the table there are some 490,000 distinct CDR3 sequences, about 12% of which are singletons. The data also belong to a second study, concerning T cells in Graves' hyperthyroidism and ophthalmopathy. That investigation notes: Patients counted as stable if ophthalmopathy did not develop within 18 months.

This specimen consisted of peripheral blood mononuclear cells (PBMCs), obtained at new diagnosis, from a patient treated with antithyroid drugs. The sequence came from a woman in her 30s with Graves disease. V gene TRBV7-9 combines with J gene TRBJ2-1, with D possibly matching TRBD2 (7 bases). In DNA form, the CDR3 reads TGTGCCAGCAGCTTTTTTCAGGGAGGGGGGAATGAGCAGTTCTTC. Its protein is CASSFFQGGGNEQFF.